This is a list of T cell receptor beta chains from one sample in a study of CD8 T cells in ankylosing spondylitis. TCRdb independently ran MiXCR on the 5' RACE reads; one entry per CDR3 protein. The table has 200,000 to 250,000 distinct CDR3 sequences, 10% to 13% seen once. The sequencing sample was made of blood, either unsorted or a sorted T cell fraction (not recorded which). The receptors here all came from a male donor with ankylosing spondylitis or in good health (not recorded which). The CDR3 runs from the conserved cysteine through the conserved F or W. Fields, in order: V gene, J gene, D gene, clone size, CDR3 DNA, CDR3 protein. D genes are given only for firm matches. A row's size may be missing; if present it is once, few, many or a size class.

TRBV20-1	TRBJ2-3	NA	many	TGCAGTGCGGAGGGGGAGGGAGATACGCAGTATTTT	CSAEGEGDTQYF
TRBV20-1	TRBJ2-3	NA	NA	TGCAGTGAAGCCGGGACCATCCCAGGTGCAGATACGCAGTATTTT	CSEAGTIPGADTQYF
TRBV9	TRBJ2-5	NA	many	TGTGCCAGCACCTACAGGGAGGGGTACCAAGAGACCCAGTACTTC	CASTYREGYQETQYF
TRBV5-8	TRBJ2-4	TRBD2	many	TGTGCCAGCAGCGGGGGGGAAAACATTCAGTACTTC	CASSGGENIQYF
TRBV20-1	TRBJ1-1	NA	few	TGCAGTGCTAGCGGGGGCGGGATGAACACTGAAGCTTTCTTT	CSASGGGMNTEAFF
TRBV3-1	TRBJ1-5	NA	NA	TGTGCCAGCAGCCAACAGGGTAATCGGCCCCAGCATTTT	CASSQQGNRPQHF
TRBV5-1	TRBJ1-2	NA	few	TGCGCCAGCAGCTTGGACGGGGGGCAGGGTGGCTACACCTTC	CASSLDGGQGGYTF
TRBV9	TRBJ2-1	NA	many	TGTGCCAGCAGCGGTCGTCGACAGGCCGGGAAGAATGAGCAGTTCTTC	CASSGRRQAGKNEQFF
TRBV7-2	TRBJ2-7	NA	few	TGTGCCAGCAGCCAAAGGCCGGGACTTAACAACTACGAGCAGTACTTC	CASSQRPGLNNYEQYF
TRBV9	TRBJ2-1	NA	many	TGTGCCAGCAGCGTAGAGGAGCTAGGGATCAGCTCCTACAATGAGCAGTTCTTC	CASSVEELGISSYNEQFF
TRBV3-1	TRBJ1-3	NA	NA	TGTGCCAGCAGCCACCCCGGGGCGCGAGGAAACACCATATATTTT	CASSHPGARGNTIYF
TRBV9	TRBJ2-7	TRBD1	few	TGTGCCAGCAGCGCCGGACAGGGGTTCGACGAGCAGTACTTC	CASSAGQGFDEQYF
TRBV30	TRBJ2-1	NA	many	TGTGCCTGGAGTGTACGGGCGGGCTCCTACAATGAGCAGTTCTTC	CAWSVRAGSYNEQFF
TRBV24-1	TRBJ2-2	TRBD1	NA	TGTGCCACCAGTGATTTGCAGCGGACAGGGGCCACCGGGGAGCTGTTTTTT	CATSDLQRTGATGELFF
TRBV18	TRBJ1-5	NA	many	TGTGCCAGCTCCTTCAGACAGGAGGGACAGCCCCAGCATTTT	CASSFRQEGQPQHF
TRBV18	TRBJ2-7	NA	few	TGTGCCAGCTCACTCACCCAACAGGGAGGACCCTACGAGCAGTACTTC	CASSLTQQGGPYEQYF
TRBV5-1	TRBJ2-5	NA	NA	TGCGCCAGCAGCTTGGTAACCTCGGGGGCAGAGACCCAGTACTTC	CASSLVTSGAETQYF
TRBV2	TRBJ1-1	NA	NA	TGTGCCAGCAGAGCCGACTACCCCCCTGAAGCTTTCTTT	CASRADYPPEAFF
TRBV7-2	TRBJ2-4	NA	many	TGTGCCAGCAGCCCCCACCCAAGTAACATTCAGTACTTC	CASSPHPSNIQYF
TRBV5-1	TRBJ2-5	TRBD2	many	TGCGCCAGCAGCTGGGGACTAGCGGGGGTACAAGAGACCCAGTACTTC	CASSWGLAGVQETQYF
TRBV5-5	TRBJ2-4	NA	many	TGTGCCAGCAGCCTATTAGACAGCTCAAAAAACATTCAGTACTTC	CASSLLDSSKNIQYF
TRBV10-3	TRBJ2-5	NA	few	TGTGCCATCAGTGAGTCGATTCGGCAGGGCCTAGGGACCCAGTACTTC	CAISESIRQGLGTQYF
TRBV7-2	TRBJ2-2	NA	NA	TGTGCCAGCAGCCCTGACATGGGGCTCGTCACCGGGGAGCTGTTTTTT	CASSPDMGLVTGELFF
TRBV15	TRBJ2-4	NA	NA	TGTGCCACCAGCAGAGACCCCAGCGAAAACATTCAGTACTTC	CATSRDPSENIQYF
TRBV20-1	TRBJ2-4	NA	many	TGCAGTGCTAAAGCCAGTGAGGGAAACATTCAGTACTTC	CSAKASEGNIQYF
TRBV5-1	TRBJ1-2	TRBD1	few	TGCGCCAGCAGCCCTGGCGGCCGGGACAGGGCTCCCCTTAACTATGGCTACACCTTC	CASSPGGRDRAPLNYGYTF
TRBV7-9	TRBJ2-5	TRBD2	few	TGTGCCAGCAGCTTCAATAGCGGGGGGGCGGAGACCCAGTACTTC	CASSFNSGGAETQYF
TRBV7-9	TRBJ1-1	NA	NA	TGTGCCAGCAGCTTGCGCTTGAACACTGAAGCTTTCTTT	CASSLRLNTEAFF
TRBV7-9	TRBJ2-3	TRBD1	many	TGTGCCAGCAGCTTAGCAGACAGGGGGCAGCCAGATACGCAGTATTTT	CASSLADRGQPDTQYF
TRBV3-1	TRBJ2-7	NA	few	TGTGCCAGCAGCCAAGACTACTACGAGCAGTACTTC	CASSQDYYEQYF
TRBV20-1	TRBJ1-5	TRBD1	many	TGCAGTGCTATGGACAGGGTGGGTCAGCCCCAGCATTTT	CSAMDRVGQPQHF
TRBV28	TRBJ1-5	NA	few	TGTGCCAGCAGGGAAACAGGGTTGATACAGCCCCAGCATTTT	CASRETGLIQPQHF
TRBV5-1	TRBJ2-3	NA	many	TGCGCCAGCAGCTTGGGGCTAGCCCAGAGCACAGATACGCAGTATTTT	CASSLGLAQSTDTQYF
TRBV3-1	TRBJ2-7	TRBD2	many	TGTGCCAGCAGCCAAGAAGGCCTAGCGGCTCACTACGAGCAGTACTTC	CASSQEGLAAHYEQYF
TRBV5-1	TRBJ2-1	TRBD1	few	TGCGCCAGCAGCTTCCAGGACAGGGAGATCAATGAGCAGTTCTTC	CASSFQDREINEQFF
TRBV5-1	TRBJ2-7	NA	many	TGCGCCAGCAGCTTGGAAAAGACAAGGGCCTCCTACGAGCAGTACTTC	CASSLEKTRASYEQYF
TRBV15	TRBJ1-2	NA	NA	TGTGCCACCAGCCCAGGATCTAACTATGGCTACACCTTC	CATSPGSNYGYTF
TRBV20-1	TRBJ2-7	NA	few	TGCAGTGCTAGAGATCGGGTCGCGTACTACGAGCAGTACTTC	CSARDRVAYYEQYF
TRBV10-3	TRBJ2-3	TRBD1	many	TGTGCCATCAGTGAGTCGGGACAGGGAAGCACAGATACGCAGTATTTT	CAISESGQGSTDTQYF
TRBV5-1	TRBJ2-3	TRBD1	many	TGCGCCAGCAGCTGGCCCCGGGACAGTCCCTCTAGCACAGATACGCAGTATTTT	CASSWPRDSPSSTDTQYF
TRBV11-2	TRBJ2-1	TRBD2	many	TGTGCCAGCACCGTACTAGCGGGGGGGATCAATGAGCAGTTCTTC	CASTVLAGGINEQFF
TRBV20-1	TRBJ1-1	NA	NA	TGCAGTGCTAGCCGACCGGGGATGAACGGTGAAGCTTTCTTT	CSASRPGMNGEAFF
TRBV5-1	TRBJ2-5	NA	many	TGCGCCAGCAGCCGAGACCAAGAGACCCAGTACTTC	CASSRDQETQYF
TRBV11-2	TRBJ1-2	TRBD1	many	TGTGCCAGCAGGCCGACAGGGCGGGGGGGCTACACCTTC	CASRPTGRGGYTF
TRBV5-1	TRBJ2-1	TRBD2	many	TGTGCCAGCAGTTTTGGGGGGGACTCCTACAATGAGCAGTTCTTC	CASSFGGDSYNEQFF
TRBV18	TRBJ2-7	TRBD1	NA	TGTGCCAGCTCACCCGGACAGGATGGAATCTACGAGCAGTACTTC	CASSPGQDGIYEQYF
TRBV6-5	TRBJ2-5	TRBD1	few	TGTGCCAGCAGTTACCGCGACAGGGTCGAGACCCAGTACTTC	CASSYRDRVETQYF
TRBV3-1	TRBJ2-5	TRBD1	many	TGTGCCAGCAGCCAAGGAGGTGGGACAGGGTCTTACTTC	CASSQGGGTGSYF
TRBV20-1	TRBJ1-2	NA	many	TGCAGTGCTAGACGGGACCTAAGGGTTTGGGATCATGGCTACACCTTC	CSARRDLRVWDHGYTF
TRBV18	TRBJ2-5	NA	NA	TGTGCCAGCTCACCACCCAGGACGGACGGGGCAGAGACCCAGTACTTC	CASSPPRTDGAETQYF
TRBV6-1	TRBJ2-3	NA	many	TGTGCCAGCAGCCAGGACTGGGACACAGATACGCAGTATTTT	CASSQDWDTDTQYF
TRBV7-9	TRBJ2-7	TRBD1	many	TGTGCCAGCGGCTTCACCGGACAGGGCTACGAGCAGTACTTC	CASGFTGQGYEQYF
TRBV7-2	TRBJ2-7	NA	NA	TGTGCCAGCCGTCAGGCAGGGGACGAGCAGTACTTC	CASRQAGDEQYF
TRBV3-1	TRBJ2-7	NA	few	TGTGCCAGCAGCCCCCGGAGAGGGGACGAGCAGTACTTC	CASSPRRGDEQYF
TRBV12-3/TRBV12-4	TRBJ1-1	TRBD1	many	TGTGCCAGCAGTTTGGGACAGGGGGTCCTGGGTGCTTTCTTT	CASSLGQGVLGAFF